This T cell receptor beta chain was observed in a study of blood T cell repertoires in COVID-19. Here immunoSEQ multiplex PCR was the method, and the copy in TCRdb shows in-frame clones only, minus some. The top ten hold 29% of the sample, which has over 30,000 clones, 81% seen once. The germline V gene has CDR1 SGHDT and CDR2 YYEEEE. Trimming pared 1 base from V and 4 bases from J, leaving 15 bases between. CDR3 length: 16 amino acids. The sequenced sample consisted of peripheral blood. The TCR was taken from a man older than 75 with active or convalescent COVID-19. The genes are TRBV5-6 and TRBJ1-5; weak D call: TRBD1 (6 bases). CDR3 region: CASSLRSWTANQPQHF. The CDR3 nucleotides are TGTGCCAGCAGCTTGCGGTCCTGGACAGCGAATCAGCCCCAGCATTTT.